The rows below give T cell receptor beta chains drawn from one sample of a study of blood T cell repertoires in COVID-19. Only in-frame clones appear in the TCRdb table, and some are missing; sequencing was by immunoSEQ multiplex PCR. This sample has just under 50,000 clones, with over 85% found just once. Sample: peripheral blood. The receptors come from a human donor in a cohort sampled during active COVID-19. CDR3s include the opening cysteine and the closing phenylalanine or tryptophan. D genes are given only for firm matches. Size tells how often a clone was seen (once, few, many) or the class of an expanded clone, and some rows leave it out.

cdr3_length d_call j_call v_call clone_size cdr3_aa cdr3_nt
13 . TRBJ2-7 TRBV6-5 . CATTGGGAHEQYF TGTGCCACCACGGGTGGAGGGGCCCACGAGCAGTACTTC
13 . TRBJ1-2 TRBV27 . CASSLQGSYGYTF TGTGCCAGCAGTTTACAGGGGAGCTATGGCTACACCTTC
15 TRBD2 TRBJ2-1 TRBV18 . CASSTGLGVLDEQFF TGTGCCAGCTCTACGGGACTAGGGGTGTTAGATGAGCAGTTCTTC
14 . TRBJ2-7 TRBV13 . CASSLTRAPYEQYF TGTGCCAGCAGCTTGACGAGGGCGCCCTACGAGCAGTACTTC
13 . TRBJ1-1 TRBV5-1 . CASSLGEQSKAFF TGCGCCAGCAGCTTGGGTGAACAGTCCAAAGCTTTCTTT
15 . TRBJ2-2 TRBV24-1 . CATRTGREDTGELFF TGTGCCACCAGGACAGGGCGGGAGGACACCGGGGAGCTGTTTTTT
13 . TRBJ2-5 TRBV5-4 once CASSLGQQETQYF TGTGCCAGCAGCTTGGGCCAGCAAGAGACCCAGTACTTC
15 TRBD1 TRBJ1-4 TRBV2 . CASRIQGALQEKLFF TGTGCCAGCAGGATACAGGGGGCTTTGCAGGAAAAACTGTTTTTT
15 TRBD1 TRBJ1-1 TRBV7-2 . CASSFRTGATTEAFF TGTGCCAGCAGCTTTAGGACAGGGGCTACCACTGAAGCTTTCTTT
16 TRBD1 TRBJ2-7 TRBV27 . CASRTFLQGSAYEQYF TGTGCCAGCAGGACCTTTTTACAGGGGAGCGCCTACGAGCAGTACTTC
16 . TRBJ2-7 TRBV3-1/TRBV3-2 . CATSRRGTEPRYEQYF TGTGCCACCTCAAGGCGCGGGACAGAACCACGCTACGAGCAGTACTTC
14 . TRBJ1-1 TRBV28 . CASKREVRATEAFF TGTGCCAGCAAACGAGAGGTTAGAGCCACTGAAGCTTTCTTT
15 TRBD1 TRBJ2-2 TRBV19 . CASSIRGQGPGELFF TGTGCCAGTAGTATAAGGGGACAGGGCCCCGGGGAGCTGTTTTTT
14 . TRBJ1-3 TRBV5-8 . CASSLSGAGNTIYF TGTGCCAGCAGCTTGTCAGGGGCGGGAAACACCATATATTTT
16 . TRBJ2-3 TRBV4-1 . CASSQVNLVATDTQYF TGCGCCAGCAGCCAAGTGAACCTAGTAGCCACAGATACGCAGTATTTT
18 TRBD2 TRBJ2-3 TRBV10-3 . CAISDPSGRAPSTDTQYF TGTGCCATCAGTGATCCTAGCGGGAGGGCCCCTAGCACAGATACGCAGTATTTT
16 TRBD1 TRBJ1-6 TRBV7-9 . CASTAPGTANNSPLHF TGTGCCAGCACCGCTCCCGGGACAGCGAATAATTCACCCCTCCACTTT
18 TRBD1 TRBJ1-1 TRBV5-1 . CASTLSPGTGTQNTEAFF TGCGCCAGCACCCTTTCCCCCGGGACAGGGACCCAAAACACTGAAGCTTTCTTT
15 TRBD1 TRBJ1-2 TRBV5-1 . CASSSDGQGVYGYTF TGCGCCAGCAGCTCAGACGGACAGGGGGTCTATGGCTACACCTTC
12 TRBD2 TRBJ2-3 TRBV11-3 . CASSLGLAGLYF TGTGCCAGCAGCCTCGGACTAGCGGGTTTGTATTTT
13 . TRBJ1-6 TRBV3-1/TRBV3-2 . CASSPLENSPLHF TGTGCCAGCAGCCCACTCGAAAATTCACCCCTCCACTTT
13 . TRBJ1-6 TRBV5-5 . CASSLAVNSPLHF TGTGCCAGCAGCTTGGCCGTCAATTCACCCCTCCACTTT
16 . TRBJ2-7 TRBV5-5 . CASSLKLGTPAYEQYF TGTGCCAGCAGCTTGAAACTCGGGACACCAGCCTACGAGCAGTACTTC
13 . TRBJ2-2 TRBV5-4 . CASSTGNTGELFF TGTGCCAGCAGTACAGGGAACACCGGGGAGCTGTTTTTT
13 . TRBJ1-1 TRBV25-1 once CASTPAGGTEAFF TGTGCCAGCACCCCCGCGGGGGGCACTGAAGCTTTCTTT
15 TRBD1 TRBJ1-1 TRBV7-3 . CASSLNQGANTEAFF TGTGCCAGCAGCTTAAATCAGGGGGCAAACACTGAAGCTTTCTTT
14 . TRBJ2-7 TRBV5-8 . CASSLWQRRYEQYF TGTGCCAGCAGCTTGTGGCAGCGGAGATACGAGCAGTACTTC
16 TRBD1 TRBJ1-1 TRBV7-3 . CASSLTADRGATEAFF TGTGCCAGCAGCTTAACGGCTGACAGGGGCGCCACTGAAGCTTTCTTT
12 . TRBJ2-5 TRBV18 . CASSRAQETQYF TGTGCCAGCTCACGGGCTCAAGAGACCCAGTACTTC
16 . TRBJ2-2 TRBV5-1 . CASSLLRLRNTGELFF TGCGCCAGCAGCTTGCTTAGACTCCGGAACACCGGGGAGCTGTTTTTT
15 TRBD2 TRBJ2-1 TRBV25-1 . CASSERWEGNNEQFF TGTGCCAGCAGTGAAAGGTGGGAGGGAAACAATGAGCAGTTCTTC
15 . TRBJ2-7 TRBV6-5 . CASSSAGTSTYEQYF TGTGCCAGCAGTTCGGCCGGGACTTCCACCTACGAGCAGTACTTC
15 TRBD2 TRBJ2-7 TRBV5-4 . CASSLGIAGRDEQYF TGTGCCAGCAGCTTAGGGATAGCGGGACGGGACGAGCAGTACTTC
12 . TRBJ2-7 TRBV27 . CASSPNSYEQYF TGTGCCAGCAGTCCAAACTCCTACGAGCAGTACTTC
14 . TRBJ1-1 TRBV18 few CASSPQTGNTEAFF TGTGCCAGCTCACCTCAGACAGGGAACACTGAAGCTTTCTTT
15 TRBD2 TRBJ2-3 TRBV10-3 once CAIRAASGSTDTQYF TGTGCCATCAGAGCCGCTAGCGGGAGCACAGATACGCAGTATTTT
14 . TRBJ2-5 TRBV5-1 . CASSLGQVQETQYF TGCGCCAGCAGCTTGGGACAGGTCCAAGAGACCCAGTACTTC
14 TRBD1 TRBJ2-7 TRBV6-5 few CASSPRTGFYEQYF TGTGCCAGCAGTCCACGGACAGGGTTCTACGAGCAGTACTTC
15 TRBD1 TRBJ1-3 TRBV5-1 . CASSLHRGTGNTIYF TGCGCCAGCAGCTTGCACAGGGGAACTGGAAACACCATATATTTT
12 . TRBJ1-2 TRBV6-6 . CASGTPVGGYTF TGTGCCAGTGGGACACCTGTTGGTGGCTACACCTTC
12 TRBD1 TRBJ1-1 TRBV29-1 . CSARQGERGAFF TGCAGCGCAAGACAGGGGGAACGAGGGGCTTTCTTT
14 . TRBJ1-5 TRBV4-2 . CASSQDRNNQPQHF TGTGCCAGCAGCCAAGACAGAAACAATCAGCCCCAGCATTTT
14 TRBD1 TRBJ2-7 TRBV19 . CASSMGTGPYEQYF TGTGCCAGTAGTATGGGGACAGGGCCCTACGAGCAGTACTTC
14 . TRBJ1-1 TRBV28 . CASSFWEGRTEAFF TGTGCCAGCAGTTTTTGGGAGGGACGAACGGAAGCTTTCTTT
15 TRBD1 TRBJ1-3 TRBV6-2/TRBV6-3 . CASSTDRPSGNTIYF TGTGCCAGCAGTACGGACAGGCCATCTGGAAACACCATATATTTT
13 TRBD1 TRBJ1-2 TRBV30 . CAWRLTGGYGYTF TGTGCCTGGAGGCTGACAGGGGGCTATGGCTACACCTTC
14 TRBD1 TRBJ1-6 TRBV9 few CASSEGTGNTPLHF TGTGCCAGCAGCGAGGGGACAGGTAATACACCCCTCCACTTT
12 . TRBJ2-7 TRBV28 . CASSYRVYEQYF TGTGCCAGCAGTTACAGGGTATACGAGCAGTACTTC